The rows below give T cell receptor beta chains drawn from one sample of a study of blood T cell repertoires in COVID-19. The table came from immunoSEQ multiplex PCR; TCRdb's copy has only in-frame clones and leaves some out. This table has about 110,000 clones, more than 80% appearing once. The sample was peripheral blood. All receptors come from a human donor in a cohort sampled during active COVID-19. Both conserved end residues are trimmed from each CDR3.

ASSEGAGEGEQY | TRBV7-6 | 12
ASSRDSGGRYSPLH | TRBV5-6 | 14
AIAAAGDHQPQH | TRBV10-3 | 12
ASSEAAGIYGYT | TRBV6-1 | 12
AISESSLLRKIAKNIQY | TRBV10-3 | 17
ASSYRRDQLYGYT | TRBV6-5 | 13
ASSDSSGGADTQY | TRBV6-4 | 13
ASSSPSGTAYEQY | TRBV28 | 13
ASSELLTGNYGYT | TRBV6-1 | 13
ATSGAGTSPF | TRBV15 | 10
ASSPPGQGNQPQH | TRBV28 | 13
ASSPTRQGPYEQY | TRBV6-6 | 13
ASSSGLGTVNTEAF | TRBV2 | 14
ASRYPEVNTEAF | TRBV6-6 | 12
ASSPGGGGARNEQF | TRBV18 | 14
ASSLGTNYEQY | TRBV7-8 | 11
ASSALQDRAYSGNTIY | TRBV9 | 16
ASTPLAGGYNEQF | TRBV5-1 | 13
ASSYRGLNYGYT | TRBV3-1/TRBV3-2 | 12
ASSLAQQGDGNTIY | TRBV7-2 | 14
ASTPSLGGFTDTQY | TRBV5-1 | 14
ASAGLYDGYT | TRBV27 | 10
ASRGTGGASNSPLH | TRBV19 | 14
ASSSLGGEQF | TRBV7-8 | 10
ASSPSGGVSYEQY | TRBV11-2 | 13
ASSSDTSGRAGDTQY | TRBV7-3 | 15
ASSLRRDRPQPAGVYEQY | TRBV27 | 18
ASNPDRSSYNEQF | TRBV19 | 13
SVATGTGGGTEAF | TRBV29-1 | 13
ASSKEGRGQDFCEQY | TRBV21-1 | 15
ASSPAEGIGNQPQH | TRBV28 | 14
ASSLANRKGNQPQH | TRBV5-8 | 14
ASSLGRGGGTDTQY | TRBV5-4 | 14
ASSLASSYNEQF | TRBV9 | 12
ASSQDSSGADEQF | TRBV3-1/TRBV3-2 | 13
ASSTPGQSLKETQY | TRBV19 | 14
ASSDKEGTDTQY | TRBV9 | 12
ASAQRDRGERGQY | TRBV5-1 | 13
ASSLVGQGSNIQY | TRBV7-2 | 13
ASSQDEVAGRSYEQY | TRBV4-2 | 15
ASSGRQGTGVYEQY | TRBV3-1/TRBV3-2 | 14
ASSRAGAATNTEAF | TRBV5-1 | 14
ASSSGQVGVTDTQY | TRBV5-1 | 14
ASSAYEGASGYT | TRBV7-8 | 12